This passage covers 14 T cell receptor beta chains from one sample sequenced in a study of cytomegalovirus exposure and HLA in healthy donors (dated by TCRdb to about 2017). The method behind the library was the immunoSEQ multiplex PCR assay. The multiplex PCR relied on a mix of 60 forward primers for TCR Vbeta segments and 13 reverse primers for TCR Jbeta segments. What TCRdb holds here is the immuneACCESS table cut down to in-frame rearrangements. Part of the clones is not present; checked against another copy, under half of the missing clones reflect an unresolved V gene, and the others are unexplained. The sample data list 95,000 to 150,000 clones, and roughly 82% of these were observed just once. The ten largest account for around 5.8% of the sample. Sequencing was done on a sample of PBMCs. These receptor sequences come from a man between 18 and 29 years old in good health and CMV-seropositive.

CDR3 in amino acids: CASNLLERARNEQFF. The CDR3 DNA sequence: TGTGCCAGCAATTTACTGGAGCGAGCGAGGAATGAGCAGTTCTTC. The V call is TRBV6-1, the J call TRBJ2-1; D is unclear. V was trimmed by 7 bases and J by 7 bases, leaving 20 bases between them. CDR3 length: 15 amino acids. CDR1 and CDR2 (germline): MNHNS, SASEGT.

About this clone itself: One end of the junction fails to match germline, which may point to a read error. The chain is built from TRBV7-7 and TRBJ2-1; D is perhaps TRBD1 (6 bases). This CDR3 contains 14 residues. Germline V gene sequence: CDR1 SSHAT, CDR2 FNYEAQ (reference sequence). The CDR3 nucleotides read TGTGCTAGCAGCTGGGGCTCAGGGGACAATGAGCAGTTCTTC. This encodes CASSWGSGDNEQFF.

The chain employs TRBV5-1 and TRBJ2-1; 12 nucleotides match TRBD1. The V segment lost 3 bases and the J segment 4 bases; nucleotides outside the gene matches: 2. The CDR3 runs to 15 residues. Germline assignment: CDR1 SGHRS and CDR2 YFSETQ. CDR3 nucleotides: TGCGCCAGCAGCTCGGGACAGGGGGCTTACAATGAGCAGTTCTTC. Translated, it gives CASSSGQGAYNEQFF.

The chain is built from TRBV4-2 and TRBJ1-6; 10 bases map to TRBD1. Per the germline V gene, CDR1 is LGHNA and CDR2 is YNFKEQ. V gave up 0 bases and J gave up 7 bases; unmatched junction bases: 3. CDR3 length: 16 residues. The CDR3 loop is CASSQDRDRGNSPLHF. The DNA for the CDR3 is TGTGCCAGCAGCCAAGATCGGGACAGGGGAAATTCACCCCTCCACTTT.

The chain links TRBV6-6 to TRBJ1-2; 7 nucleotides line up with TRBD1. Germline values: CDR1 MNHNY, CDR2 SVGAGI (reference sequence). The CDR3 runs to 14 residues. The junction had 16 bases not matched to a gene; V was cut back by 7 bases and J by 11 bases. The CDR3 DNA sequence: TGTGCCAGCACCATAGGAGGGACAGCGATAGGGTACACCTTC. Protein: CASTIGGTAIGYTF.

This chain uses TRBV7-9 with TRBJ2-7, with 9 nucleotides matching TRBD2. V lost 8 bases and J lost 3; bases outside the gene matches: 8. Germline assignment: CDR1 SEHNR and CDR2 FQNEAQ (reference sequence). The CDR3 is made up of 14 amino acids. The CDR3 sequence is CASGVSGSIYEQYF. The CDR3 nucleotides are TGTGCCAGCGGCGTTAGCGGGAGTATCTACGAGCAGTACTTC. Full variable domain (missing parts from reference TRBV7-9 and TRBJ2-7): DTGVSQNPRHKITKRGQNVTFRCDPISEHNRLYWYRQTLGQGPEFLTYFQNEAQLEKSRLLSDRFSAERPKGSFSTLEIQRTEQGDSAMYLCASGVSGSIYEQYFGPGTRLTVT.

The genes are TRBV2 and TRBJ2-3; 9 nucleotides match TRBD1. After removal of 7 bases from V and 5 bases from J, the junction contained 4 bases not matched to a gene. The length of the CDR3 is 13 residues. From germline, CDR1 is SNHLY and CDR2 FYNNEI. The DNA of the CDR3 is TGTGCCAGCAAACAGGGGGCTGGAGATACGCAGTATTTT. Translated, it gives CASKQGAGDTQYF.

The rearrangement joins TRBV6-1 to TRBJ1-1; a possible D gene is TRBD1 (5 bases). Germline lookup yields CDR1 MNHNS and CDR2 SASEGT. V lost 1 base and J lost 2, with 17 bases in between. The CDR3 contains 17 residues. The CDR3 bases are TGTGCCAGCAGTGAAGGTTGGGGGGGGTGGTCCAACACTGAAGCTTTCTTT. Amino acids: CASSEGWGGWSNTEAFF.

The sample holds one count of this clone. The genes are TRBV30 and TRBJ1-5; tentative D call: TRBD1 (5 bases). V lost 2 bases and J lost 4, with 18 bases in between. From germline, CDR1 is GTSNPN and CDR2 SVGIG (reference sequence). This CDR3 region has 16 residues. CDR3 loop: CAWSRWGGKGNQPQHF. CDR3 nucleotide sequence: TGTGCCTGGAGTAGATGGGGCGGGAAGGGAAATCAGCCCCAGCATTTT.

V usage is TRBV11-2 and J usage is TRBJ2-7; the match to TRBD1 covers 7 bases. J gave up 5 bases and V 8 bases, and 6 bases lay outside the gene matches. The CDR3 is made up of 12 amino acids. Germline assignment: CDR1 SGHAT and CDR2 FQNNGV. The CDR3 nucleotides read TGTGCCAGCCGACAGGGTGGCGACGAGCAGTACTTC. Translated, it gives CASRQGGDEQYF. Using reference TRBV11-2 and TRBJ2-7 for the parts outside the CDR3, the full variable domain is EAGVAQSPRYKIIEKRQSVAFWCNPISGHATLYWYQQILGQGPKLLIQFQNNGVVDDSQLPKDRFSAERLKGVDSTLKIQPAKLEDSAVYLCASRQGGDEQYFGPGTRLTVT.

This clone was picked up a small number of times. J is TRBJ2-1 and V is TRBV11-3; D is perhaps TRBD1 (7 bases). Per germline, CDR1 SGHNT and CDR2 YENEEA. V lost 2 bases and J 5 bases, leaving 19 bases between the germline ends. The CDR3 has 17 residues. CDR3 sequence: CASSLYSPTGRNNEQFF. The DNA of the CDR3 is TGTGCCAGCAGCTTATACTCGCCGACAGGGAGGAACAATGAGCAGTTCTTC.

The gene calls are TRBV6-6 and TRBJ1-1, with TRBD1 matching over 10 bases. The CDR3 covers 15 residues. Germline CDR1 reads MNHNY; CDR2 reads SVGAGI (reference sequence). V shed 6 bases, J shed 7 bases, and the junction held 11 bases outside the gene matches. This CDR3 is CASSPETGGSVEAFF. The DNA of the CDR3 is TGTGCCAGCAGCCCTGAGACAGGGGGCTCCGTTGAAGCTTTCTTT.

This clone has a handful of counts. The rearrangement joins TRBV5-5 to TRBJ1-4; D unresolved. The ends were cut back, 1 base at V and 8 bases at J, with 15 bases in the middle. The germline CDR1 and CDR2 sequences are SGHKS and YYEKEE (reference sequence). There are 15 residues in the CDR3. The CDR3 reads CASSLSGRESEKLFF. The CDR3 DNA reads TGTGCCAGCAGCTTGTCTGGTAGGGAGAGCGAAAAACTGTTTTTT. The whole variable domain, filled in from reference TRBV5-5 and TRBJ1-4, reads DAGVTQSPTHLIKTRGQQVTLRCSPISGHKSVSWYQQVLGQGPQFIFQYYEKEERGRGNFPDRFSARQFPNYSSELNVNALLLGDSALYLCASSLSGRESEKLFFGSGTQLSVL.

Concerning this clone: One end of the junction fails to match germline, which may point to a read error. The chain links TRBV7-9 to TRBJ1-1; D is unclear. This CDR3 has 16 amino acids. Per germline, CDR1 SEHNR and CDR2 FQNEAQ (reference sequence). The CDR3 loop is CASTLPEGGSDTEAFF. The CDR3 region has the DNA TGTGCCAGCACCTTACCCGAGGGAGGTTCTGACACTGAAGCTTTCTTT.